These T cell receptor beta chains were read from a single sample in a study of cytomegalovirus exposure and HLA in healthy donors. Method: immunoSEQ multiplex PCR; TCRdb's copy keeps in-frame clones and lacks some. The sample has some 150,000 clones; roughly four fifths are singletons. Sequencing input: PBMCs. These receptors were taken from a man between 18 and 29 years old in good health and CMV-seropositive. CDR3s leave out the opening cysteine and the closing phenylalanine or tryptophan.

TRBV28	TRBJ1-2	ASSWGLSDYGYT
TRBV7-9	TRBJ1-2	ASSPPQGNYGYT
TRBV6-6	TRBJ2-7	ASRQDYEQY
TRBV6-5	.	ASSRRDSEQY
TRBV6-5	TRBJ1-1	ASSFLTGLTEAF
TRBV6-5	TRBJ2-1	ASSYVGTGLNEQF
TRBV7-2	TRBJ2-7	ASSSSRGSSYEQY
TRBV5-5	TRBJ2-5	ASSLGRQETQY
TRBV6-1	TRBJ1-1	ADSADMNTEAF
TRBV27	TRBJ1-2	ASSLSTGGDYGYT
TRBV6-5	TRBJ1-1	ASSEVTGLEAF
TRBV19	TRBJ2-1	ASSIVGGGNEQF
TRBV7-9	TRBJ2-7	ASSLARASGPYEQY
TRBV29-1	TRBJ2-2	SVTSGPITGELF
TRBV27	TRBJ2-3	ASSPPRYTQY
TRBV7-5	TRBJ1-2	ARSRKYRDRGRVGYT
TRBV19	TRBJ1-2	ASSDGNYGYT
TRBV4-2	TRBJ2-4	ASSPGTGRTKNIQY
TRBV28	TRBJ1-5	ASSRPGEGGNQPQH
TRBV28	TRBJ2-5	ASSLPVYQETQY